This T cell receptor beta chain stems from a study of blood T cell repertoires in COVID-19. On this clone itself: No DNA is shown, since the ends of the CDR3 on it are uncertain; the CDR3 is the one TCRdb lists.

In the original analysis: The assay estimated nucleated cells by amplifying reference gene primers. The assay was immunoSEQ multiplex PCR, and TCRdb's table has in-frame clones only and misses some. For V, J and clone size, that table is used; D and trimming come from the DNA. The sample contains more than 250,000 clones, approximately 80% of which appear only once. Exposed enrollees had met someone with a PCR-confirmed or clinician-diagnosed COVID-19 case at some point within the 2 weeks before study entry. This TCR came from a man between 35 and 55 years old who had been exposed to COVID-19. The source material was PBMCs or T cells enriched from blood (not recorded which).

The CDR3 reads CAVSPFGGGAYNEQFF. This chain uses TRBV21-1 with TRBJ2-1; no check of the table's D call, TRBD2, against the DNA was made. TRBV21-1 is a pseudogene. The CDR3 is 16 amino acids long, termini counted.